A selection of T cell receptor beta chains follows, all from one sample in a study of long-term antiretroviral therapy in people with HIV. Some clones are missing from TCRdb's copy, which holds only in-frame ones; the method was immunoSEQ multiplex PCR. Of tens of thousands of clones detected, around 84% appear once; the ten largest clones hold 3% to 4%. Sequences were derived from unsorted PBMCs, sampled 1.9 years after starting antiretroviral therapy. Receptors originate from a woman between 45 and 60 years old with HIV. The CDR3 runs from the conserved cysteine through the conserved F or W. Each record gives: D gene, clone size, J gene, V gene, CDR3 protein, CDR3 DNA. D genes are given only for firm matches. Rows may omit the clone size; those that give it use once, few, many or a size class.

TRBD1	.	TRBJ1-1	TRBV4-2	CASSHRTGGNKDTEAFF	TGTGCCAGCAGCCACAGGACAGGGGGTAATAAGGACACTGAAGCTTTCTTT
TRBD1	.	TRBJ1-1	TRBV10-3	CAISDFQGANTEAFF	TGTGCCATCAGTGATTTCCAGGGGGCGAACACTGAAGCTTTCTTT
TRBD1	.	TRBJ2-5	TRBV5-1	CASSTQGAETQYF	TGCGCCAGCAGCACCCAGGGGGCAGAGACCCAGTACTTC
.	.	TRBJ2-7	TRBV27	CASSSGSTYEQYF	TGTGCCAGCAGTTCGGGTAGTACCTACGAGCAGTACTTC
.	.	TRBJ1-2	TRBV4-3	CASSQDSPGPRFGYTF	TGCGCCAGCAGCCAAGATTCCCCGGGGCCTAGGTTCGGCTACACCTTC
.	.	TRBJ2-7	TRBV28	CASTEARSYEQYF	TGTGCCAGCACGGAGGCCCGATCCTACGAGCAGTACTTC
TRBD1	.	TRBJ1-4	TRBV6-5	CASSYSGRGPEKLFF	TGTGCCAGCAGTTACTCGGGCAGGGGGCCAGAAAAACTGTTTTTT
.	.	TRBJ1-3	TRBV7-9	CASSWGNTIYF	TGTGCCAGCAGCTGGGGAAACACCATATATTTT
TRBD1	.	TRBJ1-5	TRBV5-8	CASSPGTGVNQPQHF	TGTGCCAGCAGCCCCGGGACAGGGGTAAATCAGCCCCAGCATTTT
TRBD1	few	TRBJ1-4	TRBV30	CASWTGWKLFF	TGTGCCTCCTGGACAGGCTGGAAACTGTTTTTT
.	.	TRBJ1-3	TRBV9	CASSEQDLSGNTIYF	TGTGCCAGCAGCGAACAGGATCTCTCTGGAAACACCATATATTTT
.	.	TRBJ2-1	TRBV5-1	CASSSLGGPAYNEQFF	TGCGCCAGCAGCAGTCTGGGGGGACCAGCCTACAATGAGCAGTTCTTC
.	.	TRBJ2-1	TRBV7-2	CASTSGGHGGQFF	TGTGCCAGCACCTCCGGGGGACATGGGGGGCAGTTCTTC
.	.	TRBJ2-5	TRBV30	CAWTRSGEETQYF	TGTGCCTGGACTCGATCCGGGGAAGAGACCCAGTACTTC
.	.	TRBJ1-1	TRBV25-1	CASIRGGAMNTEAFF	TGTGCCAGCATCCGGGGGGGGGCTATGAACACTGAAGCTTTCTTT
.	.	TRBJ1-2	TRBV7-3	CASSLTGGIGGYTF	TGTGCCAGCAGCTTAACCGGGGGGATTGGTGGCTACACCTTC
TRBD2	.	TRBJ2-7	TRBV5-1	CASSLSGGYEQYF	TGCGCCAGCAGCTTGAGCGGGGGATACGAGCAGTACTTC
.	once	TRBJ2-6	TRBV27	CASSPDSGANVLTF	TGTGCCAGCAGTCCTGACTCTGGGGCCAACGTCCTGACTTTC
.	.	TRBJ1-4	TRBV2	CASSENSATNEKLFF	TGTGCCAGCAGTGAAAACAGTGCAACTAATGAAAAACTGTTTTTT
.	.	TRBJ2-5	TRBV5-1	CASSLGFGVQETQYF	TGCGCCAGCAGCTTGGGGTTCGGGGTGCAAGAGACCCAGTACTTC
.	.	TRBJ1-2	TRBV28	CASSFVRGNYGYTF	TGTGCCAGCAGTTTCGTCCGAGGTAACTATGGCTACACCTTC
TRBD1	few	TRBJ1-2	TRBV6-5	CASSYRAGGYGYTF	TGTGCCAGCAGTTACCGGGCAGGGGGCTATGGCTACACCTTC
.	.	TRBJ2-1	TRBV5-5	CASSTEGRGLPYNEQFF	TGTGCCAGCAGCACGGAAGGCAGGGGACTCCCGTACAATGAGCAGTTCTTC
TRBD2	.	TRBJ2-5	TRBV7-9	CASSLGTSVRETQYF	TGTGCCAGCAGCTTGGGGACTAGCGTACGGGAGACCCAGTACTTC
TRBD1	few	TRBJ1-6	TRBV5-5	CASSLGTGGGLERNSPLHF	TGTGCCAGCAGTCTTGGGACAGGGGGCGGTTTGGAGAGGAATTCACCCCTCCACTTT
.	.	TRBJ2-7	TRBV28	CASSLSGGGEQYF	TGTGCCAGCAGTTTGTCGGGGGGCGGCGAGCAGTACTTC
TRBD2	once	TRBJ2-1	TRBV15	CATSRTSGVSSYNEQFF	TGTGCCACCAGCAGGACTAGCGGGGTAAGCTCCTACAATGAGCAGTTCTTC
.	few	TRBJ2-7	TRBV21-1	CASSAHRQVGGHEQYF	TGTGCCAGCAGCGCCCACCGACAGGTAGGGGGTCACGAGCAGTACTTC
.	.	TRBJ1-5	TRBV6-5	CASSLRDTSNQPQHF	TGTGCCAGCAGTCTCCGGGACACTAGCAATCAGCCCCAGCATTTT
TRBD2	.	TRBJ2-2	TRBV5-1	CASTSEGRDTGELFF	TGCGCCAGCACCTCCGAGGGGAGGGACACCGGGGAGCTGTTTTTT
.	.	TRBJ1-1	TRBV29-1	CSVELRGDSYTEAFF	TGCAGCGTTGAATTAAGGGGGGACTCGTACACTGAAGCTTTCTTT
TRBD2	.	TRBJ2-5	TRBV18	CASSPRGEETQYF	TGTGCCAGCTCACCGCGGGGGGAAGAGACCCAGTACTTC
.	.	TRBJ2-1	TRBV5-4	CASSSLTSKENEQFF	TGTGCCAGCAGCTCCCTGACTAGTAAGGAGAATGAGCAGTTCTTC
.	.	TRBJ1-2	TRBV6-1	CASTQSREDGYTF	TGTGCCAGCACCCAATCCAGGGAAGACGGCTACACCTTC
TRBD1	.	TRBJ1-1	TRBV30	CAWIPGGENEAFF	TGTGCCTGGATCCCAGGGGGCGAGAATGAAGCTTTCTTT
TRBD1	once	TRBJ1-2	TRBV7-2	CASSLATGGPNYGYTF	TGTGCCAGCAGCTTAGCTACAGGGGGACCAAACTATGGCTACACCTTC
.	.	TRBJ2-7	TRBV9	CASSRDRDPPYEQYF	TGTGCCAGCAGTCGCGACCGGGACCCGCCCTACGAGCAGTACTTC
.	.	TRBJ2-2	TRBV6-4	CASSYLSGTGELFF	TGTGCCAGCAGTTACTTAAGCGGTACCGGGGAGCTGTTTTTT
.	.	TRBJ1-1	TRBV5-4	CALRRTGNTEAFF	TGTGCCCTAAGGCGGACTGGGAACACTGAAGCTTTCTTT
.	.	TRBJ1-4	TRBV28	CASSFLQGGGEKLFF	TGTGCCAGCAGCTTCTTACAGGGAGGGGGTGAAAAACTGTTTTTT
TRBD1	once	TRBJ2-7	TRBV19	CASSPGTGGEQYF	TGTGCCAGTAGTCCCGGGACAGGGGGCGAGCAGTACTTC
.	.	TRBJ2-7	TRBV27	CASSSLQGGYEQYF	TGTGCCAGCAGTTCATTACAGGGAGGCTACGAGCAGTACTTC
TRBD1	.	TRBJ2-3	TRBV18	CASSQDRVNTQYF	TGTGCCAGCTCACAGGACAGGGTAAATACGCAGTATTTT
.	.	TRBJ2-5	TRBV5-6	CASSWLTETQYF	TGTGCCAGCAGCTGGCTTACGGAGACCCAGTACTTC
.	few	TRBJ2-7	TRBV7-9	CASSLEGSRGHEQYF	TGTGCCAGCAGCTTAGAGGGGAGTCGGGGTCACGAGCAGTACTTC
.	few	TRBJ1-2	TRBV5-1	CASAQGPYGYTF	TGCGCCAGCGCCCAGGGACCTTATGGCTACACCTTC
.	.	TRBJ1-3	TRBV21-1	CASSKEVHAGNTIYF	TGTGCCAGCAGCAAAGAGGTGCACGCTGGAAACACCATATATTTT
.	.	TRBJ2-7	TRBV4-2	CASSQDTTVSYEQYF	TGTGCCAGCAGCCAAGACACGACAGTCTCCTACGAGCAGTACTTC
.	.	TRBJ1-2	TRBV20-1	CSADGTKGYTF	TGCAGTGCTGACGGGACAAAGGGCTACACCTTC